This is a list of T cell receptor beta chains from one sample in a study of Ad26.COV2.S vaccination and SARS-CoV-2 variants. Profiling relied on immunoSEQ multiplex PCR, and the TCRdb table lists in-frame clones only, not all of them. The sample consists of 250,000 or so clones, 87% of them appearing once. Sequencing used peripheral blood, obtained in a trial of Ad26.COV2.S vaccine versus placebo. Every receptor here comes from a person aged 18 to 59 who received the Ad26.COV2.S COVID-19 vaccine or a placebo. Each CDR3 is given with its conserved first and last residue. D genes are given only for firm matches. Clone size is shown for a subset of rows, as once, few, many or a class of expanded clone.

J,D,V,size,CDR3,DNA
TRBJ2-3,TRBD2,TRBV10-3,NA,CAISSGLAGGQDTQYF,TGTGCCATCAGCTCAGGACTAGCGGGGGGGCAAGATACGCAGTATTTT
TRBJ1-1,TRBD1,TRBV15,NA,CATSRGGGRGREAFF,TGTGCCACCAGCAGAGGGGGTGGGAGGGGGCGTGAAGCTTTCTTT
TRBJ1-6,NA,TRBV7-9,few,CASSLVAGDPLHF,TGTGCCAGCAGCTTAGTCGCGGGTGATCCCCTCCACTTT
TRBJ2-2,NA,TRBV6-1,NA,CASSEALSAGWSGELFF,TGTGCCAGCAGTGAAGCCTTGTCGGCAGGGTGGAGCGGGGAGCTGTTTTTT
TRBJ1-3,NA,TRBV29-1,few,CSVEERLSGNTIYF,TGCAGCGTTGAAGAGAGGCTGTCTGGAAACACCATATATTTT
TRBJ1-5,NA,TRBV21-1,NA,CASSKVEGFEDNQPQHF,TGTGCTAGCAGCAAAGTCGAGGGGTTTGAAGACAATCAGCCCCAGCATTTT
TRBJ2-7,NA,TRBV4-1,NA,CASSQPRDKPYEQYF,TGCGCCAGCAGCCAACCCCGGGACAAGCCCTACGAGCAGTACTTC
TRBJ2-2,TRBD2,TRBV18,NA,CASSPLAGVNTGELFF,TGTGCCAGCTCACCACTAGCGGGAGTAAATACCGGGGAGCTGTTTTTT
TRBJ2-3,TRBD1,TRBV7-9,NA,CASSNPGTGGGSYGDTQYF,TGTGCCAGCTCCAACCCCGGGACAGGGGGCGGTAGTTACGGGGATACGCAGTATTTT
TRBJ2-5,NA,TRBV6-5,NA,CASSHSAGYQETQYF,TGTGCCAGCAGTCACTCAGCAGGGTACCAAGAGACCCAGTACTTC
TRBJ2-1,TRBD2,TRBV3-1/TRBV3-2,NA,CASSQRPGGGAINEQFF,TGTGCCAGCAGCCAACGCCCAGGCGGGGGGGCTATCAATGAGCAGTTCTTC
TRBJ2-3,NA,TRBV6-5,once,CASSFFEADTQYF,TGTGCCAGCAGCTTCTTCGAGGCAGATACGCAGTATTTT
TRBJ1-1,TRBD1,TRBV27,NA,CASSFGQGGTEAFF,TGTGCCAGCAGTTTTGGACAGGGAGGTACTGAAGCTTTCTTT
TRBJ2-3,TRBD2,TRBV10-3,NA,CAISGSRGGRRTDTQYF,TGTGCCATCAGTGGATCCCGCGGCGGGAGGAGGACAGATACGCAGTATTTT
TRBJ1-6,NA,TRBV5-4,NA,CASSLGQNYNSPLHF,TGTGCCAGCAGCTTAGGACAGAACTATAATTCACCCCTCCACTTT
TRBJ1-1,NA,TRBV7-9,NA,CASSLVTGRSTEAFF,TGTGCCAGCAGCTTAGTTACAGGGAGAAGCACTGAAGCTTTCTTT
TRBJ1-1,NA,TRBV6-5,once,CASILHGNTEAFF,TGTGCCAGCATTTTACACGGGAACACTGAAGCTTTCTTT
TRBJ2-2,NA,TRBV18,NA,CASSPAERGPLGGELFF,TGTGCCAGCTCACCAGCGGAGAGGGGCCCCCTTGGCGGGGAGCTGTTTTTT
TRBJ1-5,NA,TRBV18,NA,CASSRQESQPQHF,TGTGCCAGCTCTCGACAGGAGAGTCAGCCCCAGCATTTT
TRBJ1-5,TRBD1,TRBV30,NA,CAWSGTDLNQPQHF,TGTGCCTGGTCAGGGACAGACCTTAATCAGCCCCAGCATTTT
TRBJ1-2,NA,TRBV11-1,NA,CASSLTPRDGYTF,TGTGCCAGCAGCTTAACCCCGAGAGATGGCTACACCTTC
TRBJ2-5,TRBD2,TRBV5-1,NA,CASSLSGTSQETQYF,TGCGCCAGCAGCCTTTCCGGGACTAGCCAAGAGACCCAGTACTTC
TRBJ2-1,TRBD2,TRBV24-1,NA,CATSDSGGNNEQFF,TGTGCCACCAGTGATTCGGGAGGGAACAATGAGCAGTTCTTC
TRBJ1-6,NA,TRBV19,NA,CASSNGLTYNSPLHF,TGTGCCAGTAGTAATGGGCTAACCTATAATTCACCCCTCCACTTT
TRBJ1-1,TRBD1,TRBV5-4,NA,CASSTVLFDRGRTEAFF,TGTGCCAGCAGCACCGTCTTATTTGACAGGGGGCGAACTGAAGCTTTCTTT
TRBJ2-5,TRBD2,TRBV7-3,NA,CASSSSGGTQETQYF,TGTGCCAGCAGCTCTAGCGGGGGGACTCAAGAGACCCAGTACTTC
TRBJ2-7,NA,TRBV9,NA,CASSVGGLTTYEQYF,TGTGCCAGCAGCGTAGGTGGGCTTACTACGTACGAGCAGTACTTC
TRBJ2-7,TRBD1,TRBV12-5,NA,CAKARTGVTYEQYF,TGTGCTAAGGCTCGGACAGGGGTAACCTACGAGCAGTACTTC
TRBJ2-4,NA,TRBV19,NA,CASSLQITKNIQYF,TGTGCCAGTAGTTTACAGATAACCAAAAACATTCAGTACTTC
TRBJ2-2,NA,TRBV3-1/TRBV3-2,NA,CASSQGGRQNTGELFF,TGTGCCAGCAGCCAAGGCGGCAGGCAGAACACCGGGGAGCTGTTTTTT
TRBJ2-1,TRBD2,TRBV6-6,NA,CASRRKTGTSGSRAKNEQFF,TGTGCCAGCAGACGAAAGACCGGGACTAGCGGGAGTCGGGCTAAGAATGAGCAGTTCTTC
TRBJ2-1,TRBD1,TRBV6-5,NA,CASKKTGGSGEQFF,TGTGCCAGCAAAAAGACAGGGGGCTCGGGTGAGCAGTTCTTC
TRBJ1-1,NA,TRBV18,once,CASSPRQINTEAFF,TGTGCCAGCTCACCAAGGCAGATTAACACTGAAGCTTTCTTT
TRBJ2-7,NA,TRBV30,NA,CAWADGSYEQYF,TGTGCCTGGGCTGACGGTTCCTACGAGCAGTACTTC
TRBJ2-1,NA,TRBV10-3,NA,CAISLRDFRSSSYNEQFF,TGTGCCATCAGTCTCCGGGACTTCCGTTCGAGCTCCTACAATGAGCAGTTCTTC
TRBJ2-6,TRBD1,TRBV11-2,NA,CASSWGQGAAGANVLTF,TGTGCCAGCAGCTGGGGACAGGGGGCGGCTGGGGCCAACGTCCTGACTTTC
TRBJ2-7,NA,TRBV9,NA,CASSVAGTPYEQYF,TGTGCCAGCAGCGTAGCAGGGACGCCCTACGAGCAGTACTTC
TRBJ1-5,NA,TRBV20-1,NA,CSAGGGGDKPQHF,TGCAGTGCTGGTGGAGGAGGGGACAAGCCCCAGCATTTT
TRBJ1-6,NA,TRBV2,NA,CASSLQGPNYSPLHF,TGTGCCAGCTCCCTTCAGGGCCCCAATTATTCACCCCTCCACTTT
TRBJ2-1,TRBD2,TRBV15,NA,CATSRGRLAGGPRAYNEQFF,TGTGCCACCAGCAGGGGACGACTAGCGGGAGGGCCTCGGGCCTACAATGAGCAGTTCTTC
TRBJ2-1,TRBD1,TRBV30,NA,CAWGDRGPYNEQFF,TGTGCCTGGGGGGACAGGGGCCCTTACAATGAGCAGTTCTTC
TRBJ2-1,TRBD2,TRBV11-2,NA,CASSLWREGNNEQFF,TGTGCCAGCAGCTTATGGCGGGAGGGCAACAATGAGCAGTTCTTC